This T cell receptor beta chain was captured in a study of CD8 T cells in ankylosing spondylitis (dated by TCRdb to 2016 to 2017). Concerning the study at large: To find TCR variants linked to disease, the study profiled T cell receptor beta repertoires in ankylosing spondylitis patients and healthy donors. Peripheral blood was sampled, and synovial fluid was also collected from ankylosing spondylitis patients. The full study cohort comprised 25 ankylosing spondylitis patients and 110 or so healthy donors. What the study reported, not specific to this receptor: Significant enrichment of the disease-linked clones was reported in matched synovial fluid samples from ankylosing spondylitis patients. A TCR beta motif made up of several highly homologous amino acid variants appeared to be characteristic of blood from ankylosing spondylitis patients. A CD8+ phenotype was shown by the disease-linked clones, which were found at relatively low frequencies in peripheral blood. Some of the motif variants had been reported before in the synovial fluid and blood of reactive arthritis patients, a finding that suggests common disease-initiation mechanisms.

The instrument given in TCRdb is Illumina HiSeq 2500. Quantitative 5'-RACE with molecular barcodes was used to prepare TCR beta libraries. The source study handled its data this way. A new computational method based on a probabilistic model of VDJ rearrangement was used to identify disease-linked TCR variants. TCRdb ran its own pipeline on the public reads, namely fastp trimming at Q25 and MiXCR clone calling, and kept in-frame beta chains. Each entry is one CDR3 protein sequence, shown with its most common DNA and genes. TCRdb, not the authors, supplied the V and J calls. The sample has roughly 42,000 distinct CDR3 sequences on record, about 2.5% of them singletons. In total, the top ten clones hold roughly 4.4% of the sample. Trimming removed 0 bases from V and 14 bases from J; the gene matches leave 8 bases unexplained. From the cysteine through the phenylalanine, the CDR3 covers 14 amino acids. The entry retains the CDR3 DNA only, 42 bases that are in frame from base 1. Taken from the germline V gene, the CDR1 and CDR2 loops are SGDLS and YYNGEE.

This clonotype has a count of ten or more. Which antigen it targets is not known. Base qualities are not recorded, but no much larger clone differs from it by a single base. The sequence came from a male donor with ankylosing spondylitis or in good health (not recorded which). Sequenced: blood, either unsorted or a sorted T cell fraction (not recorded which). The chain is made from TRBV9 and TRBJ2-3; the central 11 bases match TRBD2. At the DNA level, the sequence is TGTGCCAGCAGCGTAGAGTCTAGCGGGAGGCACCCGTATTTT. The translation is CASSVESSGRHPYF.